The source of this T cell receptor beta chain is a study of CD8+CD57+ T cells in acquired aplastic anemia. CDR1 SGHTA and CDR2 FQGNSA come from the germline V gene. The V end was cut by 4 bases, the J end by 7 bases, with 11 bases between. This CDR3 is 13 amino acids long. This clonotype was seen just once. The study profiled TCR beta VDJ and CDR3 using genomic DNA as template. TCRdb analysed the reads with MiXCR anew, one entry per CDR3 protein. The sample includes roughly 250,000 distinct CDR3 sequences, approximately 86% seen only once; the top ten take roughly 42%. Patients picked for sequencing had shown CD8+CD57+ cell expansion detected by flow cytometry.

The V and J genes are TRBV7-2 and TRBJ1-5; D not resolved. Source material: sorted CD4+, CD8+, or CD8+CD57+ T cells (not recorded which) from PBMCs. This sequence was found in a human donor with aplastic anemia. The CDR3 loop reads CASSSLGGQPQHF. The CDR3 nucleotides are TGTGCCAGCAGCTCGCTAGGAGGCCAGCCCCAGCATTTT.